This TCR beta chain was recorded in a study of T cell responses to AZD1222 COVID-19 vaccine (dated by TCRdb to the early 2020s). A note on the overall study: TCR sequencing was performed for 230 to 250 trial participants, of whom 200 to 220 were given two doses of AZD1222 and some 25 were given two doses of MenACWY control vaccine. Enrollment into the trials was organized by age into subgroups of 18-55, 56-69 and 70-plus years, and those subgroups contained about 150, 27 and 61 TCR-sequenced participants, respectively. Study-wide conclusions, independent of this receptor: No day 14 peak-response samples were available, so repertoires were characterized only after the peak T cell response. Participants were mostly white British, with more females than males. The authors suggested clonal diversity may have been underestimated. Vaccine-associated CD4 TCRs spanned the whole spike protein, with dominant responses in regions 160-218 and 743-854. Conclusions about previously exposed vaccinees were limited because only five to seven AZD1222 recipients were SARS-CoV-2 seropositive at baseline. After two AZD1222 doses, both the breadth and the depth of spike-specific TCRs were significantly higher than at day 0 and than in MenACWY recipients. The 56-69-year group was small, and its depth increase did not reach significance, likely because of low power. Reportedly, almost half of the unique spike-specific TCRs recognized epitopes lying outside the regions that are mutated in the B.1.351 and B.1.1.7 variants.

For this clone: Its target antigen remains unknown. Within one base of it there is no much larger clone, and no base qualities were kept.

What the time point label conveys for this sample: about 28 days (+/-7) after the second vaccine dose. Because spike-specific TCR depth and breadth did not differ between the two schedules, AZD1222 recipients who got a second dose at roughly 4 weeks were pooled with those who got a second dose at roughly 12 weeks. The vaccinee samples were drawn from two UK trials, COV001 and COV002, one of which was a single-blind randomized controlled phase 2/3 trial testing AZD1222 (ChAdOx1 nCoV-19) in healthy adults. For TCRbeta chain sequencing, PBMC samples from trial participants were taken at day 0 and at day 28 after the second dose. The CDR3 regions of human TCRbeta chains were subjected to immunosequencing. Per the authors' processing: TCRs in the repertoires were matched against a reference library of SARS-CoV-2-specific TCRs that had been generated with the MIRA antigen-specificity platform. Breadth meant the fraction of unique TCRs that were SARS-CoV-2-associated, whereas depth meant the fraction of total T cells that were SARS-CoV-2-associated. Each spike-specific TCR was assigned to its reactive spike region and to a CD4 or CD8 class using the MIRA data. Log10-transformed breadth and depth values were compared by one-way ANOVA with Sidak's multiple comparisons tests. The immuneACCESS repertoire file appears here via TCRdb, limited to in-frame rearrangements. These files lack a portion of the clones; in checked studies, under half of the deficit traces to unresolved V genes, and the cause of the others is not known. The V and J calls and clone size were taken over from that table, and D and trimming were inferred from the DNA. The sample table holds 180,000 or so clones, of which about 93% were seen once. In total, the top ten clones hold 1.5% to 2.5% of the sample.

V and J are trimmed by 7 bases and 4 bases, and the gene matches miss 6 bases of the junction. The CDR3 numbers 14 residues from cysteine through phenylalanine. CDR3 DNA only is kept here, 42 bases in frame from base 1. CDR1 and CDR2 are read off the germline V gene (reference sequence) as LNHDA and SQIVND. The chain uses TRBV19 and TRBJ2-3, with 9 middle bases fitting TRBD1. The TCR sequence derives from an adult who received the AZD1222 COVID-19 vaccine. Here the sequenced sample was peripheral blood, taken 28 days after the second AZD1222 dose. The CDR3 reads CASKVGQGSDTQYF. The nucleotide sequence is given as TGTGCCAGTAAAGTGGGACAGGGTTCAGATACGCAGTATTTT.